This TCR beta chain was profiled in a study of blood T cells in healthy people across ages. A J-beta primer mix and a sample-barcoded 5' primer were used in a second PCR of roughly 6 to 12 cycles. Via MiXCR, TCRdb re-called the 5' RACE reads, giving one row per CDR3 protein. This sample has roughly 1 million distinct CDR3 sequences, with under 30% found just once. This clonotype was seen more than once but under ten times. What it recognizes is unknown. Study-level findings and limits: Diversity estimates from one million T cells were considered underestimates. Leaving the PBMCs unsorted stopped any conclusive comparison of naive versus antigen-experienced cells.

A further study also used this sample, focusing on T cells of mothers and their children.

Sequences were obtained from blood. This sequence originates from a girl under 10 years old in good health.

The CDR3 DNA reads as TGTGCCAGCAGTGAACTGCCGGGGCGGTTCTACAATGAGCAGTTCTTC. Translated, it gives CASSELPGRFYNEQFF. The rearrangement joins TRBV2 to TRBJ2-1; D might be TRBD1 or TRBD2, each matching 5 bases. V shed 2 bases and J shed 3 bases, with 14 bases lying between them. CDR3 length: 16 amino acids. CDR1 and CDR2 from the germline V gene are SNHLY and FYNNEI.